A single sample is the source of the 29 T cell receptor beta chains below, sequenced in a study of blood T cell repertoires in COVID-19. Sequencing was performed with immunoSEQ multiplex PCR; in TCRdb, only in-frame clones are kept and a portion is missing. The sample holds 95,000 to 150,000 clones, more than 65% seen once. The sample taken for sequencing was peripheral blood. The receptors were sampled from a woman in her 70s with acute or convalescent COVID-19.

This chain connects TRBV24-1 to TRBJ2-1; TRBD2 matches at 7 bases. The CDR3 length is 16 residues. J lost 6 bases, V lost 1 base, and 8 bases had no gene match. Germline CDR1 and CDR2: KGHDR and SFDVKD. CDR3 region: CATSDLGSGKGNEQFF. The CDR3 coding sequence is TGTGCCACCAGTGATTTAGGCAGCGGGAAGGGCAATGAGCAGTTCTTC.

CDR3 amino acids: CASSLSPQGAHEQYF. In DNA form, the CDR3 reads TGTGCCAGCAGCTTATCCCCCCAGGGGGCCCACGAGCAGTACTTC. The V gene is TRBV5-5, the J gene TRBJ2-7; 8 nucleotides line up with TRBD1. CDR1 SGHKS and CDR2 YYEKEE come from the germline V gene (reference sequence). Trimming at V came to 2 bases and at J to 5 bases, leaving 9 bases not matched to a gene. The CDR3 runs 15 residues.

The V call is TRBV5-4, the J call TRBJ1-2; D remains ambiguous. This CDR3 is 13 amino acids long. Germline V gene sequence: CDR1 SGHNT, CDR2 YYREEE (reference sequence). V gave up 2 bases and J gave up 6 bases, with 11 bases separating them. The CDR3 sequence is CASSFGSRNGYTF. Written as DNA, the CDR3 is TGTGCCAGCAGCTTCGGGTCCAGAAATGGCTACACCTTC.

V is TRBV27 and J is TRBJ1-6; perhaps TRBD1 as D (5 bases). Germline V lookup: CDR1 MNHEY, CDR2 SMNVEV (reference sequence). Trimming pared 6 bases from V and 6 bases from J, leaving 12 bases between. The CDR3 consists of 14 residues. For the CDR3, the DNA is TGTGCCAGCAGCCAGACAGCTATTAATTCACCCCTCCACTTT. Translation: CASSQTAINSPLHF.

For the CDR3, the DNA is TGTGCCACCAGTGACCTTGACAGGAGCTATGGCTACACCTTC. This sequence encodes CATSDLDRSYGYTF. The chain combines TRBV24-1 with TRBJ1-2, with D possibly matching TRBD1 (6 bases). The CDR3 sequence is 14 residues long. Germline loops: CDR1 KGHDR, CDR2 SFDVKD. V lost 4 bases and J lost 4, with 12 bases in between.

The chain joins TRBV3-1 (or the pseudogene TRBV3-2) to TRBJ2-2; 13 bases map to TRBD2. The CDR3 length is 17 residues. V gave up 3 bases and J gave up 4 bases; unmatched junction bases: 5. Germline V gives CDR1 LGHDT, CDR2 YNNKEL (reference sequence). The CDR3: CASSHRGLAGLTGELFF. The CDR3, as DNA: TGTGCCAGCAGCCATCGGGGACTAGCGGGACTCACCGGGGAGCTGTTTTTT.

A single count supports this clone. The chain employs TRBV19 and TRBJ2-5, with unresolved D. The CDR3 is 16 residues long. Deletions cut 3 bases from V and 5 bases from J, with 19 bases between. Germline loops: CDR1 LNHDA, CDR2 SQIVND (reference sequence). The chain's CDR3 is CASSISGSQARETQYF. The CDR3 nucleotides are TGTGCCAGTAGTATCTCAGGCAGCCAGGCACGGGAGACCCAGTACTTC.

The CDR3: CASSRGQNNSPLHF. The CDR3 bases are TGTGCCAGCAGCCGTGGACAGAATAATTCACCCCTCCACTTT. The chain links TRBV11-2 to TRBJ1-6; TRBD1 might be the D (6 bases). V was cut by 5 bases and J by 5 bases, with 10 bases left in between. This CDR3 has 14 amino acids. Per the germline V gene, CDR1 is SGHAT and CDR2 is FQNNGV.

The J gene is TRBJ1-3, the V gene TRBV2; 8 positions agree with TRBD1. Germline loops: CDR1 SNHLY, CDR2 FYNNEI. J was trimmed by 4 bases and V by 5 bases; bases with no gene match: 4. The CDR3 has 14 amino acids. In nucleotides, the CDR3 is TGTGCCAGCAGTCAGGGGGCTACGGGAAACACCATATATTTT. Translated: CASSQGATGNTIYF.

The chain carries TRBV5-1 and TRBJ1-2; D unclear. The CDR3 consists of 13 residues. Germline V gene lookup returns CDR1 SGHRS and CDR2 YFSETQ. V was clipped by 5 bases and J by 2 bases, with 10 bases between them. CDR3 bases: TGCGCCAGCAGGCGAGCGGACAACTATGGCTACACCTTC. Protein sequence: CASRRADNYGYTF.

The sample holds a few counts of this clone. The chain has TRBV5-1 and TRBJ1-3, with D hard to call. Trimming cost V 2 bases and J 0 bases, with 9 bases left between them. The CDR3 covers 15 residues. Germline assignment: CDR1 SGHRS and CDR2 YFSETQ. The CDR3 sequence: CASSLSVGSGNTIYF. The CDR3 DNA follows: TGCGCCAGCAGCTTATCCGTCGGCTCTGGAAACACCATATATTTT.

The genes are TRBV15 and TRBJ2-3, with D possibly TRBD1 on 6 matching bases. The V and J ends lost 0 bases and 8 bases respectively, with 12 bases between them. The germline CDR1 and CDR2 sequences are LNHNV and YYDKDF (reference sequence). The CDR3 has 14 amino acids. The CDR3 region is CATSRDFQGLTQYF. The CDR3, as DNA: TGTGCCACCAGCAGAGATTTCCAGGGGCTTACGCAGTATTTT.

The chain combines TRBV7-9 with TRBJ2-2; D possibly corresponds to TRBD1 (5 bases). This CDR3 has 14 amino acids. V dropped 3 bases and J dropped 5 bases, with 10 bases sitting between them. CDR1 and CDR2 from the germline V gene are SEHNR and FQNEAQ (reference sequence). The CDR3 bases are TGTGCCAGCAGCTTTTACAGGTTGACCGGGGAGCTGTTTTTT. This gives the protein CASSFYRLTGELFF.

This sequence joins TRBV18 and TRBJ1-2, with TRBD1 matching over 10 bases. Germline V gene data show CDR1 as KGHSH and CDR2 as LQKENI. The CDR3 is 14 amino acids. Trimming cost V 3 bases and J 8 bases; bases outside gene matches: 6. CDR3 sequence: CASSPGTGAVGYTF. The CDR3 coding sequence is TGTGCCAGCTCACCCGGGACAGGGGCCGTAGGCTACACCTTC.

Sample share makes this clone medium-sized. The CDR3 sequence is CASSQDRGSASSYNSPLHF. The CDR3 bases are TGTGCCAGCAGCCAAGATCGGGGGTCGGCGAGCTCCTATAATTCACCCCTCCACTTT. V is TRBV3-1 (or the pseudogene TRBV3-2) and J is TRBJ1-6; TRBD1 might be the D (5 bases). With 0 bases removed from V and 0 bases from J, the gap between germline ends came to 15 bases. The germline V gene has CDR1 LGHDT and CDR2 YNNKEL (reference sequence). The CDR3 runs 19 residues.

The chain links TRBV4-3 to TRBJ2-3, with 7 bases matching TRBD2. Germline loops: CDR1 LGHNA, CDR2 YSLEER. The ends lost 4 bases at V and 1 base at J; junction bases unmatched: 8. The CDR3 spans 16 residues. The CDR3 DNA reads TGCGCCAGCAGCCGCGGCGAGGCGGGGGGCACAGATACGCAGTATTTT. Its translation is CASSRGEAGGTDTQYF.

This clone has a single count. The chain combines TRBV30 with TRBJ1-2; D gene ambiguous. The germline gives CDR1 GTSNPN, CDR2 SVGIG (reference sequence). V gave up 3 bases and J gave up 7 bases, with 12 bases separating them. The length of the CDR3 is 12 residues. The CDR3 reads CAWRVGIGGYTF. DNA of the CDR3: TGTGCCTGGAGAGTCGGGATCGGTGGCTACACCTTC.

CDR3 sequence (DNA): TGTGCCAGCAGTAGAATCGGACAGCTGAACTACGAGCAGTACTTC. It is translated as CASSRIGQLNYEQYF. The chain has TRBV6-2 or TRBV6-3 and TRBJ2-7; a possible D gene is TRBD1 (6 bases). The V end lost 5 bases, the J end lost 3 bases, and 17 bases lay between the germline ends. This CDR3 has 15 residues. Germline CDR1 reads MNHEY; CDR2 reads SVGEGT.

The chain has TRBV27 and TRBJ2-1; 12 bases align to TRBD2. The junction had 7 bases not matched to a gene; V was cut back by 6 bases and J by 4 bases. Looked up from germline, CDR1 is MNHEY and CDR2 is SMNVEV (reference sequence). The CDR3 has 16 amino acids. CDR3 sequence: CASSPRLAGVYNEQFF. In nucleotides, the CDR3 is TGTGCCAGCAGCCCGAGACTAGCGGGAGTATACAATGAGCAGTTCTTC.

The rearrangement uses TRBV5-6 and TRBJ2-2; 10 bases map to TRBD1. CDR3 size: 16 residues. Germline CDR1 and CDR2: SGHDT and YYEEEE. V shed 4 bases and J 5 bases; nucleotides not matched to a gene: 8. The CDR3 spells CASSRLGQGDTGELFF. DNA of the CDR3: TGTGCCAGCAGCCGCCTCGGACAGGGGGATACCGGGGAGCTGTTTTTT.

There are a few counts of this clone. The chain combines TRBV5-6 with TRBJ1-3, with a tentative D call TRBD1 (6 bases). Per germline, CDR1 SGHDT and CDR2 YYEEEE. The V and J ends lost 2 bases and 0 bases respectively, with 12 bases between them. The CDR3 covers 16 residues. The CDR3, as DNA: TGTGCCAGCAGCTTTCGACAGGTTCGCTCTGGAAACACCATATATTTT. Encoded protein: CASSFRQVRSGNTIYF.

The chain links TRBV28 to TRBJ2-7; possible D gene TRBD1, 6 bases. From germline, CDR1 is MDHEN and CDR2 SYDVKM. V lost 3 bases to trimming and J lost 1 base, with 10 bases between them. The CDR3 extends over 14 amino acids. The CDR3 here is CASSFDRQSYEQYF. The DNA of the CDR3 is TGTGCCAGCAGTTTCGACAGGCAATCCTACGAGCAGTACTTC.

This clone was found many times. The V and J genes are TRBV7-9 and TRBJ2-5, with D possibly being TRBD1 (6 bases). Germline values: CDR1 SEHNR, CDR2 FQNEAQ (reference sequence). Trimming pared 5 bases from V and 1 base from J, leaving 17 bases between. This CDR3 is built from 16 residues. The CDR3, as DNA: TGTGCCAGCAGCCCTAGTTTGACAGGAGCCCAAGAGACCCAGTACTTC. It specifies CASSPSLTGAQETQYF.

The J gene is TRBJ1-2, the V gene TRBV5-4, with 7 bases fitting TRBD1. Trimming cost V 4 bases and J 7 bases; bases outside gene matches: 10. This CDR3 has 14 residues. From germline, CDR1 is SGHNT and CDR2 YYREEE (reference sequence). CDR3 in amino acids: CASSTQGGLGGYTF. DNA for the CDR3: TGTGCCAGCAGCACCCAGGGGGGCCTAGGTGGCTACACCTTC.

The rearrangement links TRBV29-1 to TRBJ2-5, with a tentative D call TRBD1 (5 bases). Germline V lookup: CDR1 SQVTM, CDR2 ANQGSEA. CDR3 length equals 12 residues. V was pared by 5 bases and J by 5 bases, with 12 bases between. CDR3 amino acids: CSVIEAGETQYF. In DNA, the CDR3 is TGCAGCGTTATTGAGGCAGGGGAGACCCAGTACTTC.

Only a few counts were recorded for this clone. The chain links TRBV10-2 to TRBJ2-2; TRBD1 might be the D (5 bases). Germline CDR1 is WSHSY and CDR2 is SAAADI. CDR3 length: 15 amino acids. The V end lost 4 bases, the J end lost 6 bases, and 15 bases lay between the germline ends. CDR3 sequence (DNA): TGCGCCAGCAGTGTTGGTTTTAGGGGATCCGGGGAGCTGTTTTTT. The encoded protein is CASSVGFRGSGELFF.

V is TRBV19 and J is TRBJ1-3; TRBD1 aligns across 10 bases. Germline V gives CDR1 LNHDA, CDR2 SQIVND (reference sequence). The ends lost 4 bases at V and 2 bases at J; junction bases unmatched: 8. This CDR3 region has 17 residues. The CDR3 region has the DNA TGTGCCAGTAGTAACTTTGGACAGGGGGGAGCTGGAAACACCATATATTTT. Protein: CASSNFGQGGAGNTIYF. Filled out from reference TRBV19 and TRBJ1-3, the complete variable domain reads DGGITQSPKYLFRKEGQNVTLSCEQNLNHDAMYWYRQDPGQGLRLIYYSQIVNDFQKGDIAEGYSVSREKKESFPLTVTSAQKNPTAFYLCASSNFGQGGAGNTIYFGEGSWLTVV.

The chain combines TRBV6-5 with TRBJ1-2; 8 nucleotides align to TRBD1. In germline, CDR1 is MNHEY, CDR2 SVGAGI. CDR3 length: 16 residues. The V gene end was trimmed by 0 bases and the J gene end by 4 bases; junction bases not matched to a gene: 7. The CDR3 DNA follows: TGTGCCAGCAGTTACTCAGCAGGGGGCCTCTCCTATGGCTACACCTTC. Translated, it gives CASSYSAGGLSYGYTF.

This clone was found a few times. This chain joins TRBV5-6 and TRBJ1-5; 7 bases map to TRBD1. This CDR3 has 15 amino acids. The trim removed 4 bases at V and 3 bases at J, leaving 7 bases unmatched. The germline CDR1 and CDR2 sequences are SGHDT and YYEEEE. The CDR3 region is CASSLRDSFNQPQHF. CDR3 in DNA: TGTGCCAGCAGCCTCCGGGACAGCTTCAATCAGCCCCAGCATTTT. Using reference TRBV5-6 and TRBJ1-5 for the parts outside the CDR3, the full variable domain is DAGVTQSPTHLIKTRGQQVTLRCSPKSGHDTVSWYQQALGQGPQFIFQYYEEEERQRGNFPDRFSGHQFPNYSSELNVNALLLGDSALYLCASSLRDSFNQPQHFGDGTRLSIL.